This T cell receptor beta chain was identified during a study of T cells after yellow fever vaccination. Study in general: SMART-Seq v4 Ultra Low Input served to prepare low-cell-number fractions.

TCRdb fed the 5' RACE reads into MiXCR, producing one record per CDR3 protein. The sample lists 310,000 or so distinct CDR3 sequences, roughly 7% occurring once. Per germline, CDR1 SGHTA and CDR2 FQGNSA. V was clipped by 3 bases and J by 7 bases, with 10 bases between them. The CDR3 extends over 13 amino acids. This clonotype was seen more than once but under ten times. The chain employs TRBV7-2 and TRBJ2-1; D is ambiguous. This sequence was found in a man between 18 and 29 years old who received the YFV17D yellow fever vaccine. The starting material was PBMCs, obtained roughly 47 days after the first yellow fever vaccination. The CDR3 DNA is TGTGCCAGCAGCTTCTTAAGCCGAAATGAGCAGTTCTTC. This gives the protein CASSFLSRNEQFF. Variable domain in full (rest from reference TRBV7-2 and TRBJ2-1): GAGVSQSPSNKVTEKGKDVELRCDPISGHTALYWYRQSLGQGLEFLIYFQGNSAPDKSGLPSDRFSAERTGGSVSTLTIQRTQQEDSAVYLCASSFLSRNEQFFGPGTRLTVL.